Here is one T cell receptor (beta chain) with its context. CDR3 length: 14 amino acids. The ends were cut back, 0 bases at V and 7 bases at J, with 10 bases in the middle. Germline values: CDR1 SGHAT, CDR2 FQNNGV. Methods used by the authors: From reference gene primer amplification, estimates of nucleated cell counts were derived. Here immunoSEQ multiplex PCR was the method, and the copy in TCRdb shows in-frame clones only, minus some. V, J and clone size were drawn from that table, and D and trimming were deduced from the DNA. The sample yields some 150,000 clones, about four fifths seen once. This specimen belongs to a study of blood T cell repertoires in COVID-19. Overall study context: COVID-19 samples, acute and convalescent, were from the United States, Italy and Spain. Sample material is recorded as cDNA or gDNA derived from T cells, B-cell-depleted T cells, or PBMCs.

The specimen sequenced was peripheral blood. The chain has TRBV11-2 and TRBJ1-3; perhaps TRBD1 as D (5 bases). The sequence was collected from a human donor in a cohort sampled during active COVID-19. The CDR3 protein is CASSLDRESNTIYF. In DNA, the CDR3 is TGTGCCAGCAGCTTAGACAGGGAAAGCAACACCATATATTTT.